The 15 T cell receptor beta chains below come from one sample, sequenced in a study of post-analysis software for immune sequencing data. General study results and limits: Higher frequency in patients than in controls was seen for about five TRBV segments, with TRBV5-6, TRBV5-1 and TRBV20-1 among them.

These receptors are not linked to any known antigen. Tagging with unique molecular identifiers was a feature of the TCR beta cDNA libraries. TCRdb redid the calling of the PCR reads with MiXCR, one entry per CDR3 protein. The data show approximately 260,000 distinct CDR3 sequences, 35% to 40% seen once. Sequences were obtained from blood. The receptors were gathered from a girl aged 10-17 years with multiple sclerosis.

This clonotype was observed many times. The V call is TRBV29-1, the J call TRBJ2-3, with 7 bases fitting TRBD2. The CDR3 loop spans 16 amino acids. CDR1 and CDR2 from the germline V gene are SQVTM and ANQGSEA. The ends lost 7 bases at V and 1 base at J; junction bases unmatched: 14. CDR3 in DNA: TGCAGCGCCCCGAGGGCTAGCGGAAGGCGCACAGATACGCAGTATTTT. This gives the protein CSAPRASGRRTDTQYF.

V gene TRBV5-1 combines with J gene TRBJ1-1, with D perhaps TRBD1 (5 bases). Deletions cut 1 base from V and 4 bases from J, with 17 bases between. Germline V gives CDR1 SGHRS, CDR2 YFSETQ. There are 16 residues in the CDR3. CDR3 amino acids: CASSLIRDRGITEAFF. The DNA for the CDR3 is TGCGCCAGCAGCTTGATCAGGGACCGGGGGATCACTGAAGCTTTCTTT. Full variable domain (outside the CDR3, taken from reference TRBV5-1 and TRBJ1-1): KAGVTQTPRYLIKTRGQQVTLSCSPISGHRSVSWYQQTPGQGLQFLFEYFSETQRNKGNFPGRFSGRQFSNSRSEMNVSTLELGDSALYLCASSLIRDRGITEAFFGQGTRLTVV.

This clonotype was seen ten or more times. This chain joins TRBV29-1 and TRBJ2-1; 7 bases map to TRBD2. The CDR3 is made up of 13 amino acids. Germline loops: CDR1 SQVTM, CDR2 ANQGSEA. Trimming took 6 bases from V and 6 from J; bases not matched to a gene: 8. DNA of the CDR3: TGCAGCGTCCGACTAGCAGCCTCCAATGAGCAGTTCTTC. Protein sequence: CSVRLAASNEQFF.

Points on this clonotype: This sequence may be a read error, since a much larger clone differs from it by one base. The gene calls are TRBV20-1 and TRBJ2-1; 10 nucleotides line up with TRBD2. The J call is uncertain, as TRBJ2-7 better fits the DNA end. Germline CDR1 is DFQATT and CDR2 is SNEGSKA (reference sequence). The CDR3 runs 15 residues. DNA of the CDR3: TGCAGTGCTAGGGACAGCGGGGGGGATTACAATGAGCAGTACTTC. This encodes CSARDSGGDYNEQYF.

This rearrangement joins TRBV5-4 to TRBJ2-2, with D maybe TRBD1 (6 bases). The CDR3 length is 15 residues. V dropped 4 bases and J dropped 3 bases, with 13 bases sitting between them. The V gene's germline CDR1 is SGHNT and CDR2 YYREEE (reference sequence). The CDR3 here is CASSSRDIDTGELFF. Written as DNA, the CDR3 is TGTGCCAGCAGCAGTCGGGACATAGACACCGGGGAGCTGTTTTTT.

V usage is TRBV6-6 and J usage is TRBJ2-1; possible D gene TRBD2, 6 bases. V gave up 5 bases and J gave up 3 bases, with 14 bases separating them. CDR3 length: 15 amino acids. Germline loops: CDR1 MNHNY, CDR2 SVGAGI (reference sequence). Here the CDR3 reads CASSGDRRGYNEQFF. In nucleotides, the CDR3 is TGTGCCAGCAGTGGGGACCGGCGGGGCTACAATGAGCAGTTCTTC.

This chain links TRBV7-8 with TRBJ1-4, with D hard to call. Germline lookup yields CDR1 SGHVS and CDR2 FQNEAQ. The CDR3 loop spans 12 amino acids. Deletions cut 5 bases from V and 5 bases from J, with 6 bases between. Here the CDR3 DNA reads TGTGCCAGCAGCCTAGGAAATGAAAAACTGTTTTTT. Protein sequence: CASSLGNEKLFF.

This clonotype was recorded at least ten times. In DNA form, the CDR3 reads TGTGCCAGCAGCCCTGGGACTAGCGGGCTAGATGAGCAGTTCTTC. Protein sequence: CASSPGTSGLDEQFF. The gene calls are TRBV11-2 and TRBJ2-1; 12 bases map to TRBD2. Per the germline V gene, CDR1 is SGHAT and CDR2 is FQNNGV. V trimming: 5 bases; J trimming: 8 bases; junction bases outside the gene matches: 7. The CDR3 spans 15 residues.

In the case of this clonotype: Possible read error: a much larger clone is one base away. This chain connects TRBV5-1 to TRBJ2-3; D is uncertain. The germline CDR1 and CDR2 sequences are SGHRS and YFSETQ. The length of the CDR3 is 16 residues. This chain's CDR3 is CASSSGSARNTATQYF. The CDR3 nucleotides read TGCGCCAGCAGCTCTGGGTCTGCTAGGAACACAGCTACGCAGTATTTT.

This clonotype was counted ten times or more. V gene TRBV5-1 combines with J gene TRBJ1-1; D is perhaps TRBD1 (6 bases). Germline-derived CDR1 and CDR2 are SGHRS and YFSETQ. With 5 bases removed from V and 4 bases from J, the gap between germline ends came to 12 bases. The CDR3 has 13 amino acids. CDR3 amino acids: CASRPTGRTEAFF. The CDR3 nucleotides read TGCGCCAGCAGACCGACAGGTCGCACTGAAGCTTTCTTT.

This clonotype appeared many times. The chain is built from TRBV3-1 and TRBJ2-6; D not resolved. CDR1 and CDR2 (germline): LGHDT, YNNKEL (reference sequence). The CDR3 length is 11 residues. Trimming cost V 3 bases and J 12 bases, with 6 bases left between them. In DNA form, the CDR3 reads TGTGCCAGCAGCCACCTGAGCGTCCTGACTTTC. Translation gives CASSHLSVLTF.

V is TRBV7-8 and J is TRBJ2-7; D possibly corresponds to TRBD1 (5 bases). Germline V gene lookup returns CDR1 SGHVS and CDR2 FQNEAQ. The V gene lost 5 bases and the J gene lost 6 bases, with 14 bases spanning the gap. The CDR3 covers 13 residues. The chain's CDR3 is CASSMTGAAEQYF. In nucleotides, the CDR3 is TGTGCCAGCAGCATGACTGGGGCGGCCGAGCAGTACTTC.

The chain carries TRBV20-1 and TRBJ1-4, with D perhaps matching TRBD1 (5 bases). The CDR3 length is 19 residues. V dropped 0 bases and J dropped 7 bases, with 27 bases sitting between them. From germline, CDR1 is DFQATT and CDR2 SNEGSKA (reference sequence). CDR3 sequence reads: CSAREPRGGTAGGGEKLFF. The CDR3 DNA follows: TGCAGTGCTAGAGAACCGCGCGGGGGGACTGCCGGGGGTGGTGAAAAACTGTTTTTT.

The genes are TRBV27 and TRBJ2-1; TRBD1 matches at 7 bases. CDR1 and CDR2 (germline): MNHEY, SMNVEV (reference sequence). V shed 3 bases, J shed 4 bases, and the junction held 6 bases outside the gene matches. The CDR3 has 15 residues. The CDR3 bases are TGTGCCAGCAGTTTGCAGGGACAGACTTACAATGAGCAGTTCTTC. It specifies CASSLQGQTYNEQFF.

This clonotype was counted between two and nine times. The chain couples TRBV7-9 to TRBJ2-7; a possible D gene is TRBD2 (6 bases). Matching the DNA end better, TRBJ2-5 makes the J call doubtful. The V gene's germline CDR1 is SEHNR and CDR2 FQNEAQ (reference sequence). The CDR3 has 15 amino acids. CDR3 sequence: CASSFAEGLQETQYF. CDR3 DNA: TGTGCCAGCAGCTTCGCGGAGGGGCTACAAGAGACCCAGTACTTC.